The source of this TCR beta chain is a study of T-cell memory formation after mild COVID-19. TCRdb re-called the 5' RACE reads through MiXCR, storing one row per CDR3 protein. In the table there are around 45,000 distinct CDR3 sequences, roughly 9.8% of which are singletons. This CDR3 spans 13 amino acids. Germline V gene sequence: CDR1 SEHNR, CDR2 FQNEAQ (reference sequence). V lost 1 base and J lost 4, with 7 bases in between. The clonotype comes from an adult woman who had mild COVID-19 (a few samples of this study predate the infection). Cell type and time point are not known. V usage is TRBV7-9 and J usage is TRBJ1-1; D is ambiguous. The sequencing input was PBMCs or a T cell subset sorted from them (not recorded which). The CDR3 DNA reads TGTGCCAGCAGCTTAGGACGGCCCACTGAAGCTTTCTTT. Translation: CASSLGRPTEAFF. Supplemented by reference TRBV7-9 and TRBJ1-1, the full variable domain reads DTGVSQNPRHKITKRGQNVTFRCDPISEHNRLYWYRQTLGQGPEFLTYFQNEAQLEKSRLLSDRFSAERPKGSFSTLEIQRTEQGDSAMYLCASSLGRPTEAFFGQGTRLTVV.